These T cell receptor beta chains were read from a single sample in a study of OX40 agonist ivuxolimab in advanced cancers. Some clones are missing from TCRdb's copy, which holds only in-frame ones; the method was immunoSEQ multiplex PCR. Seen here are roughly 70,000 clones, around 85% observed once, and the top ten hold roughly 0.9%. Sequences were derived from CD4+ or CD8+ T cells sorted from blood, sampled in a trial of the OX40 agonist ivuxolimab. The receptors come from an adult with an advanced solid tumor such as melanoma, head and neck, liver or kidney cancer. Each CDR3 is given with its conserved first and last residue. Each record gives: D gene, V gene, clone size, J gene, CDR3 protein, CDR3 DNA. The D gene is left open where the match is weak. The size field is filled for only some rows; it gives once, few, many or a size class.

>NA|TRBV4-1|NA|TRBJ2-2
CASSQESAVTNTGELFF
TGCGCCAGCAGCCAAGAGTCGGCGGTCACGAACACCGGGGAGCTGTTTTTT
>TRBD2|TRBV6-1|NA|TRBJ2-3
CASSGTSGKGTDTQYF
TGTGCCAGCAGTGGGACTAGCGGTAAAGGCACAGATACGCAGTATTTT
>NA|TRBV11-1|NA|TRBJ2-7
CASSPSSYEQYF
TGTGCCAGCAGCCCCAGCTCCTACGAGCAGTACTTC
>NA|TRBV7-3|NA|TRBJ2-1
CASSFSPGLSYNEQFF
TGTGCCAGCAGCTTCTCCCCGGGACTCTCCTACAATGAGCAGTTCTTC
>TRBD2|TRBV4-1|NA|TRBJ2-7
CASIQPGGVSSEQYF
TGCGCCAGCATCCAACCGGGGGGGGTCTCGAGCGAGCAGTACTTC
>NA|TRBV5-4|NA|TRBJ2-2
CASSFLVGSNTGELFF
TGTGCCAGCAGCTTTCTAGTAGGTTCGAACACCGGGGAGCTGTTTTTT
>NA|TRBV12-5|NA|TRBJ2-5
CASGSGSQETQYF
TGTGCTAGTGGCTCGGGCAGCCAAGAGACCCAGTACTTC
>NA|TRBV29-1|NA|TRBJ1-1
CSVVGSGRINTEAFF
TGCAGCGTTGTTGGGTCGGGCAGGATAAACACTGAAGCTTTCTTT
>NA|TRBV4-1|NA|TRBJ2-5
CASSQDRGSRGTQYF
TGCGCCAGCAGCCAAGATCGAGGGAGTAGAGGGACCCAGTACTTC
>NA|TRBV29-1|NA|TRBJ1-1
CSVAVGGASTEAFF
TGCAGCGTTGCGGTGGGGGGGGCAAGCACTGAAGCTTTCTTT
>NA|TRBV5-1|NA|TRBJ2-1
CASSLTGNEQFF
TGCGCCAGCAGCCTGACGGGCAATGAGCAGTTCTTC
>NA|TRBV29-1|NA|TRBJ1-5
CSVAGNSNQPQHF
TGCAGCGTTGCAGGGAATAGCAATCAGCCCCAGCATTTT
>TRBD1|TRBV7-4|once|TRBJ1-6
CASSPRLQGAADSPLHF
TGTGCCAGCAGCCCCCGCCTACAGGGGGCGGCGGATTCACCCCTCCACTTT
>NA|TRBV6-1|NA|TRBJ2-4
CASSDVRSKNIQYF
TGTGCCAGCAGTGATGTTCGGAGCAAAAACATTCAGTACTTC
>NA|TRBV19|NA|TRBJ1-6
CASRTDFSYNSPLHF
TGTGCCAGTAGAACAGATTTTTCTTATAATTCACCCCTCCACTTT
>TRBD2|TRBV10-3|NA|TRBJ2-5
CAISGTSEQETQYF
TGTGCCATCAGCGGGACTAGCGAACAAGAGACCCAGTACTTC
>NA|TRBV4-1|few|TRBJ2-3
CASSQGVRGAGDTQYF
TGCGCCAGCAGCCAAGGGGTACGAGGGGCAGGAGATACGCAGTATTTT
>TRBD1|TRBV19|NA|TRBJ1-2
CASGQGYTGYTF
TGTGCCAGTGGACAGGGTTATACTGGCTACACCTTC
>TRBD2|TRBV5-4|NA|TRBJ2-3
CASSLAPTSPTDTQYF
TGTGCCAGCAGCTTGGCCCCGACTAGCCCCACAGATACGCAGTATTTT
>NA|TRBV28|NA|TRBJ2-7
CASSLGTARYEQYF
TGTGCCAGCAGTTTGGGGACCGCGAGGTACGAGCAGTACTTC
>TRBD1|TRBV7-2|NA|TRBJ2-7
CASSSGTGWEQYF
TGTGCCAGCAGCTCCGGGACAGGGTGGGAGCAGTACTTC
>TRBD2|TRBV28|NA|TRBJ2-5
CATRREVETQYF
TGTGCCACCCGGCGGGAGGTCGAGACCCAGTACTTC
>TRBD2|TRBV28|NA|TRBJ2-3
CASSEMRAGGPDTQYF
TGTGCCAGCAGCGAGATGAGAGCGGGGGGCCCAGATACGCAGTATTTT
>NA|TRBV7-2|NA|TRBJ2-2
CASSPVGTGELFF
TGTGCCAGCAGCCCCGTGGGGACCGGGGAGCTGTTTTTT
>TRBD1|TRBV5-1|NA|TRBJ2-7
CASSTGTADEQYF
TGCGCCAGCAGTACCGGGACAGCGGACGAGCAGTACTTC
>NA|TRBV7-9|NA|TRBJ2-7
CASSLLGSSYEQYF
TGTGCCAGCAGCTTATTAGGGAGCTCCTACGAGCAGTACTTC
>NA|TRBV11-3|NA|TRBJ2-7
CASSSTGRYEQYF
TGTGCCAGCAGCTCCACAGGGAGGTACGAGCAGTACTTC
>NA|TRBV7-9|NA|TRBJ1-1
CASSIEGTEAFF
TGTGCCAGCAGCATCGAGGGGACTGAAGCTTTCTTT
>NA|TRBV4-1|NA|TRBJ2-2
CASSGEKSVEARELFF
TGCGCCAGCAGCGGGGAGAAAAGCGTGGAGGCTCGGGAGCTGTTTTTT
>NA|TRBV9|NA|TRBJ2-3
CASSAQAESSTDTQYF
TGTGCCAGCAGCGCACAGGCTGAGTCTAGCACAGATACGCAGTATTTT
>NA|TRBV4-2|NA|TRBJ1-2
CASSNDPETRGYTF
TGTGCCAGCAGCAACGACCCGGAAACGAGAGGCTACACCTTC
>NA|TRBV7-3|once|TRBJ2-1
CASSYHMGPDNEQFF
TGTGCCAGCAGCTACCACATGGGCCCGGACAATGAGCAGTTCTTC
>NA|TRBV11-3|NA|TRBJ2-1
CASSDTLVGEGWYNEQFF
TGTGCCAGCAGCGACACACTGGTTGGAGAAGGTTGGTACAATGAGCAGTTCTTC
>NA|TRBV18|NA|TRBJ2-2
CASSREGGTGELFF
TGTGCCAGCTCACGCGAGGGGGGCACCGGGGAGCTGTTTTTT
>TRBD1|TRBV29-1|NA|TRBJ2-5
CSVEPKGQIQETQYF
TGCAGCGTTGAACCCAAGGGACAGATCCAAGAGACCCAGTACTTC
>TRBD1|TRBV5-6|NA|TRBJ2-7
CASSLDRVTYEQYF
TGTGCCAGCAGCCTGGACAGGGTAACCTACGAGCAGTACTTC
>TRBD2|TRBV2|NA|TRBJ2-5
CASSEVRGAQYF
TGTGCCAGCAGTGAAGTTCGGGGGGCCCAGTACTTC
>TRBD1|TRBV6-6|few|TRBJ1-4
CASSGGQGRYEKLFF
TGTGCCAGCAGTGGGGGACAGGGCCGGTATGAAAAACTGTTTTTT
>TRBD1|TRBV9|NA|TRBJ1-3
CASSDRQGLLGNTIYF
TGTGCCAGCAGCGACCGACAGGGGTTGTTAGGAAACACCATATATTTT
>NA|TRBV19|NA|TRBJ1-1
CASSVQHLNTEAFF
TGTGCCAGTAGTGTACAACACCTGAACACTGAAGCTTTCTTT
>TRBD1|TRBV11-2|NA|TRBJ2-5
CASSPGQGGVLGETQYF
TGTGCCAGCAGCCCCGGACAGGGAGGAGTTTTAGGAGAGACCCAGTACTTC
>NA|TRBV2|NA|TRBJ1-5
CASSILREGQPQHF
TGTGCCAGCAGTATCCTTAGGGAGGGGCAGCCCCAGCATTTT